One sample yielded the 2 T cell receptor beta chains listed below, sequenced in a study of OX40 agonist ivuxolimab in advanced cancers. The library was prepared using the immunoSEQ multiplex PCR assay. Imported from immuneACCESS, the table was reduced by TCRdb to in-frame sequences with V and J called. These copies leave out some clones; in studies compared against another copy, an unresolved V gene accounts for under half, and the cause of the remainder is not known. In this sample the table shows roughly 41,000 clones, 88% of which occur a single time. Approximately 50% of the sample belongs to the ten largest clones. This sample comprised CD4+ or CD8+ T cells sorted from blood, obtained in a trial of the OX40 agonist ivuxolimab. The receptors were sampled from an adult with an advanced solid tumor such as melanoma, head and neck, liver or kidney cancer.

A note on this clone: Only one base separates this from a far larger clonotype, so it likely reflects a read error. The chain carries TRBV5-1 and TRBJ2-7; 9 nucleotides match TRBD2. Germline loops: CDR1 SGHRS, CDR2 YFSETQ. The ends lost 4 bases at V and 3 bases at J; junction bases unmatched: 8. There are 15 residues in the CDR3. The CDR3 DNA reads TGCGCCAGCAGCGAAACTCGCGGGGGGGTCTACGAGCAGTACTTC. Amino acid sequence: CASSETRGGVYEQYF.

The chain couples TRBV7-2 to TRBJ2-7; D possibly corresponds to TRBD1 (6 bases). This CDR3 spans 14 amino acids. Germline V gene lookup returns CDR1 SGHTA and CDR2 FQGNSA. V lost 3 bases, J lost 0 bases, and 9 bases lay in between. In DNA form, the CDR3 reads TGTGCCAGCAGCTTCCCAGGGGTCTCCTACGAGCAGTACTTC. It codes for CASSFPGVSYEQYF.